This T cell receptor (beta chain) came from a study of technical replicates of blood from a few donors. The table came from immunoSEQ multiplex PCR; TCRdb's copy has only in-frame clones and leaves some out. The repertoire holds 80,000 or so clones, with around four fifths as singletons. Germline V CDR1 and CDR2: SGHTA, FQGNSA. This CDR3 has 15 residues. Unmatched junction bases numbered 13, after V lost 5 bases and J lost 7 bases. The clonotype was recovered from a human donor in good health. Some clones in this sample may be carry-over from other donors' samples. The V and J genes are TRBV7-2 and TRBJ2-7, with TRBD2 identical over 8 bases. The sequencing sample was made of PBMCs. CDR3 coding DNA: TGTGCCAGCAGCCCCCGACCAGCGGGAGCGTTGGAGCAGTACTTC. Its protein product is CASSPRPAGALEQYF.